This TCR beta chain was captured by sequencing in a study of T cells in Graves' hyperthyroidism and ophthalmopathy. This clonotype occurred many times. Amplification of TCR beta CDR3 regions was performed using RNA transcripts as template. During a first-round RT-PCR of the TCR CDR3, the HTBI primer set was used. In TCRdb, the multiplex PCR reads were re-called with MiXCR into one record per CDR3 protein. Of hundreds of thousands of distinct CDR3 sequences in the sample, approximately 18% are singletons; the top ten hold roughly 17%. There are 15 residues in the CDR3. Germline V lookup: CDR1 LGHDT, CDR2 YNNKEL (reference sequence). V lost 2 bases and J lost 0, with 8 bases in between.

Input material: blood. The sequence came from a woman between 50 and 59 years old with Graves' hyperthyroidism that later progressed to Graves' ophthalmopathy. The chain links TRBV3-1 to TRBJ1-3; D ambiguous. CDR3 sequence (DNA): TGTGCCAGCAGCCAATCTCCGGACTCTGGAAACACCATATATTTT. It encodes CASSQSPDSGNTIYF.